The present T cell receptor (beta chain) was sequenced within a study of early T cells in non-severe SARS-CoV-2 infection. Individual cDNA molecules each received unique molecular identifiers attached to them. TCRdb fed the 5' RACE reads into MiXCR, producing one record per CDR3 protein. The table lists about 49,000 distinct CDR3 sequences, about 11% of them singletons. Germline CDR1 reads SNHLY; CDR2 reads FYNNEI. This CDR3 is built from 14 residues. V shed 5 bases, J shed 7 bases, and the junction held 11 bases outside the gene matches. This clonotype has a handful of counts. The sample consisted of whole blood. The chain carries TRBV2 and TRBJ2-7, with TRBD2 identical over 7 bases. The clonotype originates from an adult who was a healthcare worker with PCR-confirmed SARS-CoV-2 infection or an uninfected control (not recorded which). As DNA, the CDR3 is TGTGCCAGCAGTCCTACTTCCTGGGGGGGTGAGCAGTACTTC. Its translation: CASSPTSWGGEQYF.